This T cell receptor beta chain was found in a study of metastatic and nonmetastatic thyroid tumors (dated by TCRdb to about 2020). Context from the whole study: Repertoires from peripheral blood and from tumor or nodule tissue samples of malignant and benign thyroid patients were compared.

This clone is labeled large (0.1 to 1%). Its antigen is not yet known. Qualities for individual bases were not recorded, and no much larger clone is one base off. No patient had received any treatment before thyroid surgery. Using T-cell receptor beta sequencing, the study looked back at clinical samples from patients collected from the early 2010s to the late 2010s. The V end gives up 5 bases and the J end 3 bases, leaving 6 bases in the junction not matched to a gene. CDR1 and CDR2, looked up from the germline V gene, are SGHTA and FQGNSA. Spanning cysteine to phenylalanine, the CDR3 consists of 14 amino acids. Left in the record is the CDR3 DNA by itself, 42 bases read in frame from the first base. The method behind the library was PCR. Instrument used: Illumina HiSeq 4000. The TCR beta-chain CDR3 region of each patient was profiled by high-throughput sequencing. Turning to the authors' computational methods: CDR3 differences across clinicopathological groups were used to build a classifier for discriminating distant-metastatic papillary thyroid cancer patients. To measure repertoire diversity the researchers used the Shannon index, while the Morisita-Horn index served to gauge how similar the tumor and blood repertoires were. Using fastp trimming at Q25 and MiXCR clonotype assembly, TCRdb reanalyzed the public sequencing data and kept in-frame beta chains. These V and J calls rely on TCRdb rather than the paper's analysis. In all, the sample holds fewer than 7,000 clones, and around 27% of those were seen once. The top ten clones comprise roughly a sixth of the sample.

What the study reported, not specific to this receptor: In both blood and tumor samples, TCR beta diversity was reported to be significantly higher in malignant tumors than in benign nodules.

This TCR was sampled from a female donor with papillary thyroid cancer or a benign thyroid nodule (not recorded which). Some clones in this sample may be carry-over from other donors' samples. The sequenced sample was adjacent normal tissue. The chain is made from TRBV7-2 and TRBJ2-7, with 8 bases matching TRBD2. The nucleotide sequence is TGTGCCAGCAGCCTTAGCGGGATAAGCTACGAGCAGTACTTC. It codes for CASSLSGISYEQYF.